Each of the 11 T cell receptor beta chains below was sequenced from the same sample in a study of CD8+ T cells in alopecia areata. RNA, once extracted, was reverse transcribed into cDNA for use as the sequencing template. Some clones are missing from TCRdb's copy, which holds only in-frame ones; the method was immunoSEQ multiplex PCR. The sample holds 130,000 to 150,000 clones, about 51% seen once. This sample comprised CD4+ T cells sorted from blood, obtained at week 0. The receptors stem from a human donor with alopecia areata.

This clone was found a few times. This chain connects TRBV28 to TRBJ1-3, with D unresolved. This CDR3 has 14 amino acids. The germline V gene has CDR1 MDHEN and CDR2 SYDVKM. V lost 3 bases and J 9 bases, leaving 15 bases between the germline ends. CDR3 in amino acids: CASSLRTPSGTIYF. The CDR3 DNA sequence: TGTGCCAGCAGTTTGAGGACCCCTTCCGGCACCATATATTTT.

The chain recombines TRBV6-1 with TRBJ1-5; 8 bases match TRBD1. This CDR3 has 14 amino acids. The V gene's germline CDR1 is MNHNS and CDR2 SASEGT. Trimming cost V 4 bases and J 11 bases; bases outside gene matches: 10. The CDR3 loop reads CASSAGTGNLAQHF. Written as DNA, the CDR3 is TGTGCCAGCAGTGCCGGGACAGGAAACTTGGCCCAGCATTTT.

This clone was picked up a small number of times. The V gene is TRBV2, the J gene TRBJ1-5; D ambiguous. Trimming shortened V by 2 bases and J by 3 bases, and 11 bases separated the two germline ends. CDR3 length: 15 residues. CDR1 and CDR2 (germline): SNHLY, FYNNEI. This chain's CDR3 is CASSEWLGDNQPQHF. DNA for the CDR3: TGTGCCAGCAGTGAATGGCTTGGGGACAATCAGCCCCAGCATTTT.

Comments on this clone: An end of the junction does not agree with germline; a read error may underlie this. The V gene is TRBV29-1, the J gene TRBJ1-2, with D hard to call. CDR1 SQVTM and CDR2 ANQGSEA come from the germline V gene. CDR3 size: 10 residues. CDR3 coding DNA: TGCAGCGTTGAAGCAGAGCCTTGCCCCTTC. Its protein product is CSVEAEPCPF.

The chain has TRBV4-1 and TRBJ2-7; the match to TRBD1 covers 8 bases. The J segment lost 0 bases and the V segment lost 1 base, leaving 2 bases of the junction unmatched. The CDR3 is 15 residues long. The V gene's germline CDR1 is MGHRA and CDR2 YSYEKL. The CDR3 DNA reads as TGCGCCAGCAGCCAAGGACAGGGGTTCTCCTACGAGCAGTACTTC. Its protein is CASSQGQGFSYEQYF.

J is TRBJ2-7 and V is TRBV28; TRBD1 agrees at 7 bases. Germline V gene data show CDR1 as MDHEN and CDR2 as SYDVKM. The CDR3 length is 14 residues. Trimming took 4 bases from V and 2 from J; bases not matched to a gene: 5. In DNA form, the CDR3 reads TGTGCCAGCAGTTCCAACCAGGGGGCCTACGAGCAGTACTTC. Amino acids: CASSSNQGAYEQYF.

The CDR3 region is CAVRGAGETQYF. Written as DNA, the CDR3 is TGTGCCGTCAGGGGGGCTGGGGAGACCCAGTACTTC. The rearrangement uses TRBV28 and TRBJ2-5; maybe TRBD1 (7 bases). Trimming stripped 11 bases from V and 5 bases from J, with 15 bases between. The CDR3 length is 12 residues. The germline V gene encodes CDR1 MDHEN and CDR2 SYDVKM.

The genes are TRBV27 and TRBJ1-5; D call uncertain. Germline V CDR1 and CDR2: MNHEY, SMNVEV (reference sequence). Between the trimmed V and J ends, which lost 3 bases and 1 base, there was a span of 10 bases. The CDR3 covers 15 residues. CDR3 in amino acids: CASSFSTASNQPQHF. As DNA, the CDR3 is TGTGCCAGCAGTTTTAGCACCGCGAGCAATCAGCCCCAGCATTTT.

This clone was seen more than once but under ten times. This chain joins TRBV28 and TRBJ1-4, with D possibly being TRBD1 (6 bases). This CDR3 contains 14 residues. V shed 3 bases and J shed 8 bases, with 13 bases lying between them. Germline V lookup: CDR1 MDHEN, CDR2 SYDVKM. The CDR3 spells CASSFSGQREKLFF. CDR3 bases: TGTGCCAGCAGTTTCAGTGGACAGCGGGAAAAACTGTTTTTT.

The rearrangement links TRBV28 to TRBJ1-2; D is perhaps TRBD1 (5 bases). V was cut by 2 bases and J by 5 bases, with 18 bases left in between. There are 16 residues in the CDR3. CDR1 is MDHEN and CDR2 is SYDVKM in the germline V gene. CDR3 in DNA: TGTGCCAGCAGTTTAGGGGCCTGGTCTCTCCCTTATGGCTACACCTTC. Its protein is CASSLGAWSLPYGYTF.

J is TRBJ1-5 and V is TRBV30; 7 positions match TRBD1. The CDR3 sequence is 15 residues long. Germline loops: CDR1 GTSNPN, CDR2 SVGIG (reference sequence). J gave up 6 bases and V 0 bases, and 8 bases lay outside the gene matches. CDR3 loop: CAWSVGGAGGQPQHF. Here the CDR3 DNA reads TGTGCCTGGAGTGTAGGGGGGGCAGGGGGTCAGCCCCAGCATTTT.